Listed here are 30 T cell receptor beta chains from one sample, sequenced in a study of cytomegalovirus exposure and HLA in healthy donors. Vbeta (60) and Jbeta (13) primers were used in the PCR. The assay was immunoSEQ multiplex PCR, and TCRdb's table has in-frame clones only and misses some. This sample's clone table lists approximately 38,000 clones. The sequenced material came from PBMCs. These receptors all come from a man aged 40-55 years in good health and CMV-seropositive.

The gene calls are TRBV13 and TRBJ2-7; TRBD1 agrees at 10 bases. Per germline, CDR1 PRHDT and CDR2 FYEKMQ (reference sequence). Trimming cost V 5 bases and J 1 base; bases outside gene matches: 8. This CDR3 is 16 amino acids long. The DNA for the CDR3 is TGTGCCAGCAGCCTCGGGCGGACAGGGGGATCCTACGAGCAGTACTTC. Protein product: CASSLGRTGGSYEQYF.

CDR3 protein: CASATGGSNEKLFF. The CDR3 coding sequence is TGTGCCAGCGCTACAGGGGGCTCTAATGAAAAACTGTTTTTT. The chain employs TRBV5-4 and TRBJ1-4; 9 nucleotides line up with TRBD1. This CDR3 has 14 amino acids. Losses at the gene ends were 7 bases for V and 3 bases for J; bases not matched to a gene: 4. Germline lookup yields CDR1 SGHNT and CDR2 YYREEE (reference sequence). The full variable domain, rest sourced from reference TRBV5-4 and TRBJ1-4, is ETGVTQSPTHLIKTRGQQVTLRCSSQSGHNTVSWYQQALGQGPQFIFQYYREEENGRGNFPPRFSGLQFPNYSSELNVNALELDDSALYLCASATGGSNEKLFFGSGTQLSVL.

V and J are TRBV9 and TRBJ2-2; weak D call: TRBD2 (5 bases). This CDR3 has 14 residues. V was shortened by 0 bases and J by 5 bases, with 8 bases between the two germline ends. The germline CDR1 and CDR2 sequences are SGDLS and YYNGEE. The DNA of the CDR3 is TGTGCCAGCAGCGTAGGAGGCGGGACCGGGGAGCTGTTTTTT. Encoded protein: CASSVGGGTGELFF.

DNA of the CDR3: TGTGCCAGCAGCTCCCCTGGGGCGGCCCACGGCTACACCTTC. As protein: CASSSPGAAHGYTF. The chain links TRBV7-3 to TRBJ1-2; perhaps TRBD1 as D (5 bases). The CDR3 is made up of 14 amino acids. V lost 4 bases and J lost 8, with 17 bases in between. Per germline, CDR1 SGHTA and CDR2 FQGTGA.

V gene TRBV6-4 combines with J gene TRBJ2-1, with 14 positions matching TRBD2. The trim removed 6 bases at V and 0 bases at J, leaving 7 bases unmatched. This CDR3 contains 18 residues. Germline loops: CDR1 MRHNA, CDR2 SNTAGT. The CDR3 spells CASSGGTSGSSSYNEQFF. CDR3 DNA sequence: TGTGCCAGCAGCGGAGGGACTAGCGGGAGTAGCTCCTACAATGAGCAGTTCTTC.

The chain couples TRBV27 to TRBJ1-5; 7 bases agree with TRBD1. The J segment lost 6 bases and the V segment lost 3 bases, leaving 5 bases of the junction unmatched. CDR3 size: 14 residues. Germline V gene lookup returns CDR1 MNHEY and CDR2 SMNVEV (reference sequence). CDR3 region: CASSFSGGGQPQHF. Here the CDR3 DNA reads TGTGCCAGCAGTTTTTCAGGGGGTGGTCAGCCCCAGCATTTT.

The chain's CDR3 is CSVTSPSPDTQYF. DNA of the CDR3: TGCAGCGTCACCTCCCCCAGTCCAGATACGCAGTATTTT. The genes are TRBV29-1 and TRBJ2-3; D not certain. The CDR3 extends over 13 amino acids. CDR1 and CDR2 from the germline V gene are SQVTM and ANQGSEA. Trimming stripped 6 bases from V and 4 bases from J, with 14 bases between.

The chain links TRBV10-3 to TRBJ1-2; D remains ambiguous. Germline V gene sequence: CDR1 ENHRY, CDR2 SYGVKD. This CDR3 is 15 amino acids long. Trimming cost V 6 bases and J 4 bases, with 18 bases left between them. The CDR3 DNA sequence: TGTGCCATCAGGGGAGGTGAGGGTAAGAGCTATGGCTACACCTTC. It specifies CAIRGGEGKSYGYTF.

V gene TRBV6-6 combines with J gene TRBJ1-1; 11 nucleotides agree with TRBD1. V lost 6 bases and J lost 6; bases outside the gene matches: 12. The CDR3 covers 16 residues. CDR1 is MNHNY and CDR2 is SVGAGI in the germline V gene (reference sequence). This CDR3 is CASSPGQGAPRAEAFF. For the CDR3, the DNA is TGTGCCAGCAGCCCCGGACAGGGGGCCCCCAGGGCTGAAGCTTTCTTT.

The chain employs TRBV2 and TRBJ2-5; D call uncertain. Trimming took off 4 bases at V and 3 bases at J, with 12 bases between the two ends. CDR1 SNHLY and CDR2 FYNNEI come from the germline V gene. This CDR3 region has 14 residues. DNA of the CDR3: TGTGCCAGCAGTGGGTCGAGTGCGAAAGAGACCCAGTACTTC. Protein: CASSGSSAKETQYF. Supplemented by reference TRBV2 and TRBJ2-5, the full variable domain reads EPEVTQTPSHQVTQMGQEVILRCVPISNHLYFYWYRQILGQKVEFLVSFYNNEISEKSEIFDDQFSVERPDGSNFTLKIRSTKLEDSAMYFCASSGSSAKETQYFGPGTRLLVL.

The chain uses TRBV2 and TRBJ2-1; D is possibly TRBD2 (6 bases). Per the germline V gene, CDR1 is SNHLY and CDR2 is FYNNEI. The CDR3 runs to 11 residues. CDR3 sequence: CTQRGRNEQFF. Written as DNA, the CDR3 is TGTACACAACGGGGGAGAAATGAGCAGTTCTTC.

This sequence joins TRBV20-1 and TRBJ2-3; D remains unclear. V was shortened by 0 bases and J by 15 bases, with 10 bases between the two germline ends. The CDR3 is 10 amino acids. Germline-derived CDR1 and CDR2 are DFQATT and SNEGSKA (reference sequence). The CDR3 is CSARDDAVYF. Written as DNA, the CDR3 is TGCAGTGCTAGAGATGATGCGGTATATTTT.

J is TRBJ2-1 and V is TRBV2; 10 bases map to TRBD2. The germline V gene encodes CDR1 SNHLY and CDR2 FYNNEI. V lost 7 bases, J lost 3 bases, and 3 bases stayed unmatched. CDR3 size: 14 residues. DNA for the CDR3: TGTGCCAGCACTTCTAGCGGGAGCTACAATGAGCAGTTCTTC. Amino acid sequence: CASTSSGSYNEQFF.

The rearrangement uses TRBV30 and TRBJ1-2, with D possibly matching TRBD1 (5 bases). The V gene's germline CDR1 is GTSNPN and CDR2 SVGIG (reference sequence). Trimming stripped 3 bases from V and 4 bases from J, with 24 bases between. The CDR3 sequence is 17 residues long. The CDR3 DNA is TGTGCCTGGAGCCGCCGCGGGGTAACGGGGCTGGGCTATGGCTACACCTTC. It encodes CAWSRRGVTGLGYGYTF. The full variable domain, with the rest looked up from reference TRBV30 and TRBJ1-2, is SQTIHQWPATLVQPVGSPLSLECTVEGTSNPNLYWYRQAAGRGLQLLFYSVGIGQISSEVPQNLSASRPQDRQFILSSKKLLLSDSGFYLCAWSRRGVTGLGYGYTFGSGTRLTVV.

The chain carries TRBV20-1 and TRBJ2-1, with D maybe TRBD2 (6 bases). Germline values: CDR1 DFQATT, CDR2 SNEGSKA (reference sequence). V was trimmed by 4 bases and J by 8 bases, leaving 6 bases between them. This CDR3 comprises 10 residues. DNA of the CDR3: TGCAGTGCTAAGCGGGATGAGCAGTTCTTC. It specifies CSAKRDEQFF.

The chain recombines TRBV6-6 with TRBJ2-7, with 11 bases that match TRBD2. The CDR3 extends over 16 amino acids. V was clipped by 6 bases and J by 0 bases; unmatched bases: 7. Germline lookup yields CDR1 MNHNY and CDR2 SVGAGI (reference sequence). The CDR3 DNA reads TGTGCCAGCAGCACCCTAGCGGGGGGAGCCTCCTACGAGCAGTACTTC. Translated: CASSTLAGGASYEQYF.

As DNA, the CDR3 is TGTGCCAGCAGCGTGCCGCTTTCCCACGAGCAGTACTTC. The encoded protein is CASSVPLSHEQYF. V is TRBV28 and J is TRBJ2-5; no firm D call. The DNA end lines up better with TRBJ2-7; the J call may be wrong. The CDR3 length is 13 residues. The germline gives CDR1 MDHEN, CDR2 SYDVKM.

The chain joins TRBV2 to TRBJ2-1, with 8 bases fitting TRBD2. Germline V gene data show CDR1 as SNHLY and CDR2 as FYNNEI. J lost 5 bases, V lost 9 bases, and 15 bases had no gene match. The CDR3 loop spans 16 amino acids. CDR3 sequence: CARGDRTSGLHNEQFF. The CDR3 DNA reads as TGTGCCAGGGGGGATCGAACTAGCGGCCTCCACAATGAGCAGTTCTTC. The variable domain in full, with the rest retrieved from reference TRBV2 and TRBJ2-1, is EPEVTQTPSHQVTQMGQEVILRCVPISNHLYFYWYRQILGQKVEFLVSFYNNEISEKSEIFDDQFSVERPDGSNFTLKIRSTKLEDSAMYFCARGDRTSGLHNEQFFGPGTRLTVL.

This CDR3 reads CASRTGTHETQYF. The CDR3 region has the DNA TGTGCCAGCAGGACGGGAACTCACGAGACCCAGTACTTC. This chain uses TRBV2 with TRBJ2-5; D might be TRBD2 (5 bases). The V end was cut by 6 bases, the J end by 5 bases, with 13 bases between. The CDR3 contains 13 residues. Germline V CDR1 and CDR2: SNHLY, FYNNEI.

The chain combines TRBV10-3 with TRBJ2-5; 7 nucleotides align to TRBD2. With 6 bases clipped from V and 2 bases from J, the junction kept 3 bases outside the gene matches. CDR3 length: 13 residues. Per the germline V gene, CDR1 is ENHRY and CDR2 is SYGVKD. As DNA, the CDR3 is TGTGCCATCAGCCCTAGCGGTCAAGAGACCCAGTACTTC. Its protein is CAISPSGQETQYF.

V is TRBV7-8 and J is TRBJ1-2; 8 bases line up with TRBD1. CDR3 length equals 15 residues. CDR1 and CDR2 (germline): SGHVS, FQNEAQ. Trimming removed 6 bases from V and 2 bases from J; junction bases left unmatched: 8. CDR3 in DNA: TGTGCCAGCAGGCCGCGACCAGGGGGCAACTATGGCTACACCTTC. Amino acids: CASRPRPGGNYGYTF.

The rearrangement links TRBV7-6 to TRBJ2-1; TRBD2 matches at 8 bases. Germline CDR1 is SGHVS and CDR2 is FNYEAQ. With V trimmed by 5 bases and J by 9 bases, 12 bases remained unmatched. This CDR3 region has 15 residues. The CDR3 protein is CASSPSGTSGVEQFF. The CDR3, as DNA: TGTGCCAGCAGCCCATCCGGGACTAGTGGTGTTGAGCAGTTCTTC.

This sequence joins TRBV6-1 and TRBJ2-1, with no clear D. Germline values: CDR1 MNHNS, CDR2 SASEGT. Trimming removed 1 base at V and 2 bases at J, with 9 bases between. The CDR3 contains 15 residues. The CDR3 DNA reads as TGTGCCAGCAGTGAAGTTGCTAACCCCTACAATGAGCAGTTCTTC. This codes for CASSEVANPYNEQFF.

The J gene is TRBJ1-6, the V gene TRBV27; D unclear. The CDR3 is made up of 13 amino acids. V was cut by 3 bases and J by 5 bases, with 5 bases left in between. Germline assignment: CDR1 MNHEY and CDR2 SMNVEV (reference sequence). The CDR3 loop reads CASSFTDNSPLHF. CDR3 sequence (DNA): TGTGCCAGCAGTTTCACGGATAATTCACCCCTCCACTTT.

This sequence joins TRBV30 and TRBJ2-5; D uncertain. V lost 0 bases, J lost 4 bases, and 9 bases lay in between. CDR3 size: 13 residues. Germline CDR1 reads GTSNPN; CDR2 reads SVGIG (reference sequence). CDR3 sequence: CAWSVWLGETQYF. The DNA for the CDR3 is TGTGCCTGGAGTGTCTGGCTTGGAGAGACCCAGTACTTC.

The rearrangement uses TRBV7-3 and TRBJ1-1, with unresolved D. The CDR3 is 13 amino acids. In germline, CDR1 is SGHTA, CDR2 FQGTGA. The V and J ends lost 5 bases and 4 bases respectively, with 11 bases between them. CDR3 bases: TGTGCCAGCAGCGCCAAGGCAGGCACTGAAGCTTTCTTT. Amino acids: CASSAKAGTEAFF.

V gene TRBV5-1 combines with J gene TRBJ2-1, with 8 bases lining up with TRBD2. V dropped 0 bases and J dropped 7; count of bases not matched to a gene: 9. Germline V gives CDR1 SGHRS, CDR2 YFSETQ. The CDR3 consists of 16 residues. CDR3 DNA sequence: TGCGCCAGCAGCTTGGATCAAGCGGGAGTCTGGAATGAGCAGTTCTTC. It encodes CASSLDQAGVWNEQFF.

The chain employs TRBV2 and TRBJ1-3, with unresolved D. V dropped 8 bases and J dropped 1 base, with 15 bases sitting between them. This CDR3 region has 15 residues. Germline V gene data show CDR1 as SNHLY and CDR2 as FYNNEI. The DNA of the CDR3 is TGTGCCAGCCTTCAAACCCCCAGGTCTGGAAACACCATATATTTT. Its protein is CASLQTPRSGNTIYF.

This sequence joins TRBV12-5 and TRBJ2-2; maybe TRBD2 (6 bases). The CDR3 is 16 amino acids. The V end was cut by 2 bases, the J end by 1 base, with 11 bases between. CDR1 LGHNT and CDR2 FRNRAP come from the germline V gene. CDR3 nucleotides: TGTGCTAGTGGTTTGTCTCGCGGGATGAACACCGGGGAGCTGTTTTTT. Its protein is CASGLSRGMNTGELFF. Using reference TRBV12-5 and TRBJ2-2 for the parts outside the CDR3, the full variable domain is DARVTQTPRHKVTEMGQEVTMRCQPILGHNTVFWYRQTMMQGLELLAYFRNRAPLDDSGMPKDRFSAEMPDATLATLKIQPSEPRDSAVYFCASGLSRGMNTGELFFGEGSRLTVL.

The CDR3 protein is CASSLARGLGTGKLFF. The CDR3 nucleotides are TGCGCCAGCAGCTTGGCCAGGGGGCTAGGGACCGGGAAACTGTTTTTT. V is TRBV5-1 and J is TRBJ1-4; 8 bases are shared with TRBD1. This CDR3 comprises 16 residues. Germline CDR1 is SGHRS and CDR2 is YFSETQ. The V segment lost 0 bases and the J segment 11 bases; nucleotides outside the gene matches: 12.